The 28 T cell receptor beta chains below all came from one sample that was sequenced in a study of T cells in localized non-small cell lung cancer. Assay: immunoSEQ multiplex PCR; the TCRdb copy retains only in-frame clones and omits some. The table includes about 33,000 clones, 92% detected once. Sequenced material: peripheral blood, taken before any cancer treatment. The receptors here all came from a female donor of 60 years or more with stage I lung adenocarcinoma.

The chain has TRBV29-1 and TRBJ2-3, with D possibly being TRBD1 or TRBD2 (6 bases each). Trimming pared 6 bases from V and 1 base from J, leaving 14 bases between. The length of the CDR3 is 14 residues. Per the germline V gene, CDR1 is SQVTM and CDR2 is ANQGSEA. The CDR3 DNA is TGCAGCGTGAGGCCCGGGGGCGGCACAGATACGCAGTATTTT. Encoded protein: CSVRPGGGTDTQYF.

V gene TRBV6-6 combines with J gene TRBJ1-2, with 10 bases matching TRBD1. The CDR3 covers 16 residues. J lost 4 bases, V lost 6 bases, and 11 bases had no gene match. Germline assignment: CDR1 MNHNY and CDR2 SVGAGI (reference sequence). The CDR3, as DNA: TGTGCCAGCAGAGTGACAGGGGGCGCATGGAGCTATGGCTACACCTTC. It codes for CASRVTGGAWSYGYTF.

As DNA, the CDR3 is TGTGCCATCGCTACAGGCAGCCTAGATAATTCACCCCTCCACTTT. Translated: CAIATGSLDNSPLHF. This chain joins TRBV10-3 and TRBJ1-6; a weak D match, TRBD1 (5 bases). Trimming left V 8 bases short and J 5 bases short, with 16 bases between. Germline values: CDR1 ENHRY, CDR2 SYGVKD. The CDR3 loop spans 15 amino acids.

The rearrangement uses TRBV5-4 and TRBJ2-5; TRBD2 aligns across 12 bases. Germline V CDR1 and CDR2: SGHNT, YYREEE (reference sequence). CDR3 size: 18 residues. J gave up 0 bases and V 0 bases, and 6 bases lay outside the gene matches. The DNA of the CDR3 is TGTGCCAGCAGCTTGGGGACTAGCGGGGCTGGGTACCAAGAGACCCAGTACTTC. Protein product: CASSLGTSGAGYQETQYF.

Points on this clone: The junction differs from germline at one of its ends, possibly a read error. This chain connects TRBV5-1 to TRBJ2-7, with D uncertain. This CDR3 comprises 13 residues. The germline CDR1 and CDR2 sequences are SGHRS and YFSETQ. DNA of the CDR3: TGCGCCAGCAGCGCTTCGGGCGAATACGGGCAGTACTTC. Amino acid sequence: CASSASGEYGQYF.

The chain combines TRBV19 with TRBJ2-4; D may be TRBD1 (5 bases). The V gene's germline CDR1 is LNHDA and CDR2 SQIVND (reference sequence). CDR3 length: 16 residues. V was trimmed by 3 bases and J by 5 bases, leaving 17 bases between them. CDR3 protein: CASSMWGMGRQNIQYF. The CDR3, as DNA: TGTGCCAGTAGTATGTGGGGCATGGGTCGTCAAAACATTCAGTACTTC.

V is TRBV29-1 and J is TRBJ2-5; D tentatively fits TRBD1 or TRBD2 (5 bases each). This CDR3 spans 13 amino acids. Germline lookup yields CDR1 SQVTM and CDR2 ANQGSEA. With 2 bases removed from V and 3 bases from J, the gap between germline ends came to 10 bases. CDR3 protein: CSVERWGKETQYF. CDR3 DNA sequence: TGCAGCGTTGAAAGGTGGGGGAAAGAGACCCAGTACTTC.

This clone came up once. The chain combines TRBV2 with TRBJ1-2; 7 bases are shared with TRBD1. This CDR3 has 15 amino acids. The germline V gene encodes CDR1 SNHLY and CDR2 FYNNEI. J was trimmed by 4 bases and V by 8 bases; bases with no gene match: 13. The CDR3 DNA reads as TGTGCCAGCCCCAGCCCTACGACAGGGACCTATGGCTACACCTTC. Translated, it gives CASPSPTTGTYGYTF.

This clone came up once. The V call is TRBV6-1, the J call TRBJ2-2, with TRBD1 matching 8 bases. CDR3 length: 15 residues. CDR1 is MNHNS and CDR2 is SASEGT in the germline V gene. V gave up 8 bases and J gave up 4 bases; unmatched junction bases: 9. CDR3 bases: TGTGCCAGCCAGGGGGCGGCGGAGGCCACCGGGGAGCTGTTTTTT. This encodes CASQGAAEATGELFF.

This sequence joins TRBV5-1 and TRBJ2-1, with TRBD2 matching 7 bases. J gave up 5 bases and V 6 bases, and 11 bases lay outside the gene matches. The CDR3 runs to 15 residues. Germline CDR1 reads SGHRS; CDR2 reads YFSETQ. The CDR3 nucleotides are TGCGCCAGCACCCTGAGCCCTAGCGGACACAATGAGCAGTTCTTC. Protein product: CASTLSPSGHNEQFF.

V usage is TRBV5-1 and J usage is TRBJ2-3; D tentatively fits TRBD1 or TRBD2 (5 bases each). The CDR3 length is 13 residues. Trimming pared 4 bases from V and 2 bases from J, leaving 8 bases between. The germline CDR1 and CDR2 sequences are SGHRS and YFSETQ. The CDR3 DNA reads TGCGCCAGCAGCCGGGACGACACAGATACGCAGTATTTT. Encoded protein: CASSRDDTDTQYF.

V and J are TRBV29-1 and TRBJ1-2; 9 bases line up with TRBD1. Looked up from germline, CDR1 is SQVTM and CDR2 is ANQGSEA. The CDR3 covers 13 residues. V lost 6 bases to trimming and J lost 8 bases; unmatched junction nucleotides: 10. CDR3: CSVPGQGPGGYTF. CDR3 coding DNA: TGCAGCGTCCCGGGACAGGGCCCGGGGGGCTACACCTTC.

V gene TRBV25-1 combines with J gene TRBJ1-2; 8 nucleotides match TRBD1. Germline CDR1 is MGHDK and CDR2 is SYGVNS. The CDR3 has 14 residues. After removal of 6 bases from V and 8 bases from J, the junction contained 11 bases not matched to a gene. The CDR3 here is CASRQTGDAEGYTF. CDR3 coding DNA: TGTGCCAGCAGACAGACAGGGGACGCGGAGGGCTACACCTTC.

This CDR3 reads CASSQYPEGPQHF. The DNA of the CDR3 is TGTGCCAGCAGCCAGTACCCGGAGGGGCCCCAGCATTTT. The V gene is TRBV14, the J gene TRBJ1-5; D is unresolved. The length of the CDR3 is 13 residues. Trimming left V 3 bases short and J 9 bases short, with 12 bases between. Germline V CDR1 and CDR2: SGHDN, FVKESK.

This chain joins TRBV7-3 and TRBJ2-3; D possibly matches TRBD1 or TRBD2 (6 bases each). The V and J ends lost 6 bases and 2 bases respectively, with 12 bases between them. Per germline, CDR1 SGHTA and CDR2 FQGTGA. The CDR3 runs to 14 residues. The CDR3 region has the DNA TGTGCCAGCAGGGTCGGGGGCAACACAGATACGCAGTATTTT. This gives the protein CASRVGGNTDTQYF.

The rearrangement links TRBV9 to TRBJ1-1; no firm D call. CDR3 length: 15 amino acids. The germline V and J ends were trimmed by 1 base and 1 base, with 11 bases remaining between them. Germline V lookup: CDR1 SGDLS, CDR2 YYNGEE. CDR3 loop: CASSVYGSQNTEAFF. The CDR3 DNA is TGTGCCAGCAGCGTATACGGCAGTCAGAACACTGAAGCTTTCTTT. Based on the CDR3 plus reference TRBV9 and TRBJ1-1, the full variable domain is DSGVTQTPKHLITATGQRVTLRCSPRSGDLSVYWYQQSLDQGLQFLIQYYNGEERAKGNILERFSAQQFPDLHSELNLSSLELGDSALYFCASSVYGSQNTEAFFGQGTRLTVV.

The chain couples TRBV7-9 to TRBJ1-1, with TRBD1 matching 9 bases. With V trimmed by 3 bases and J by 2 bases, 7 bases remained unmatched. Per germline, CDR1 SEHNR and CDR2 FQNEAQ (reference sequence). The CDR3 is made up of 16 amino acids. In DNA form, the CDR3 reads TGTGCCAGCAGCTTGTATGGGACAGGGCTAAACACTGAAGCTTTCTTT. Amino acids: CASSLYGTGLNTEAFF.

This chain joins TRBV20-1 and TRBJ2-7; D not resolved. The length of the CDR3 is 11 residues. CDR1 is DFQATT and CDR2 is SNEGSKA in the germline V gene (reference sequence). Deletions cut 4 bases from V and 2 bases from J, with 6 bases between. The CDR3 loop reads CSAIFAYEQYF. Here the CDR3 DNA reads TGCAGTGCTATCTTCGCCTACGAGCAGTACTTC.

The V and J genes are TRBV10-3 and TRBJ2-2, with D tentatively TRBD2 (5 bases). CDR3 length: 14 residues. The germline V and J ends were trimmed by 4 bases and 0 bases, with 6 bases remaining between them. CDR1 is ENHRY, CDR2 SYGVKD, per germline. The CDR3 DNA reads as TGTGCCATCAGTGGGACTGCGAACACCGGGGAGCTGTTTTTT. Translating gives CAISGTANTGELFF.

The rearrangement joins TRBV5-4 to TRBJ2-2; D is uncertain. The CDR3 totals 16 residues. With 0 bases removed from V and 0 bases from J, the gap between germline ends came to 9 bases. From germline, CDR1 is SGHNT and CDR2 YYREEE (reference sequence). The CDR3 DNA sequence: TGTGCCAGCAGCTTGGAGGTCCGGACGAACACCGGGGAGCTGTTTTTT. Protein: CASSLEVRTNTGELFF.

The CDR3 DNA reads as TGCGCCAGCAGCTTGGGGGCAGAGGACGGCTACACCTTC. Translated: CASSLGAEDGYTF. The chain uses TRBV5-1 and TRBJ1-2; D gene unclear. Germline loops: CDR1 SGHRS, CDR2 YFSETQ. The germline V and J ends were trimmed by 0 bases and 8 bases, with 11 bases remaining between them. This CDR3 has 13 amino acids.

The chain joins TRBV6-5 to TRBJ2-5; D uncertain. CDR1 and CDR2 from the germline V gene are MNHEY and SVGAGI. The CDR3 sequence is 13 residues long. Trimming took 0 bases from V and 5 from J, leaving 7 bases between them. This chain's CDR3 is CASSYSTGETQYF. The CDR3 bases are TGTGCCAGCAGTTACTCGACCGGGGAGACCCAGTACTTC.

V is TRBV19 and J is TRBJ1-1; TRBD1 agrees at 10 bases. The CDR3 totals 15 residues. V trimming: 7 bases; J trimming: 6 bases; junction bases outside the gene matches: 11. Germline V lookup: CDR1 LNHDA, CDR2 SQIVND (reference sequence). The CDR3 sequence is CASNTDRGRIAEAFF. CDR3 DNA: TGTGCCAGTAATACAGACAGGGGGCGGATCGCTGAAGCTTTCTTT.

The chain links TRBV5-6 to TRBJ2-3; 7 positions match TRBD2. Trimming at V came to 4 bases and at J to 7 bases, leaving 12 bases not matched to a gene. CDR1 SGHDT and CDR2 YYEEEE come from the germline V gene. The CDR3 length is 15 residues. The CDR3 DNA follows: TGTGCCAGCAGCGTGCGGGACTATGATTCGCATACGCAGTATTTT. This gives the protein CASSVRDYDSHTQYF.

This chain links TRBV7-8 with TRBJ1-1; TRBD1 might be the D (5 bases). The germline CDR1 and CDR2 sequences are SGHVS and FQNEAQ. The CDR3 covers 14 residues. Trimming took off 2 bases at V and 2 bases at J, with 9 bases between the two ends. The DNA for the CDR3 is TGTGCCAGCAGCTTACGAGGGGCTAACACTGAAGCTTTCTTT. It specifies CASSLRGANTEAFF.

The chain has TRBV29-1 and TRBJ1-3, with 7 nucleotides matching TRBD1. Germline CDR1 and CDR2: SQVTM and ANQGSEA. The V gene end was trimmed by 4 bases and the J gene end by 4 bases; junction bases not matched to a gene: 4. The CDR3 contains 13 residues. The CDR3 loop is CSVVEGAGNTIYF. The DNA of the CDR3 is TGCAGCGTTGTGGAGGGGGCCGGAAACACCATATATTTT. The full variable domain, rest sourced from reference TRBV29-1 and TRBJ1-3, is SAVISQKPSRDICQRGTSLTIQCQVDSQVTMMFWYRQQPGQSLTLIATANQGSEATYESGFVIDKFPISRPNLTFSTLTVSNMSPEDSSIYLCSVVEGAGNTIYFGEGSWLTVV.

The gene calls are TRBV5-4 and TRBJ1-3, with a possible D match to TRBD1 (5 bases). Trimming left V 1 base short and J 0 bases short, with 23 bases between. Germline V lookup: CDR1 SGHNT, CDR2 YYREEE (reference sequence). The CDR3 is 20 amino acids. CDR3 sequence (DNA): TGTGCCAGCAGCTTGTCCTTCGGGACCACCTCAATATCCTCTGGAAACACCATATATTTT. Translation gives CASSLSFGTTSISSGNTIYF.

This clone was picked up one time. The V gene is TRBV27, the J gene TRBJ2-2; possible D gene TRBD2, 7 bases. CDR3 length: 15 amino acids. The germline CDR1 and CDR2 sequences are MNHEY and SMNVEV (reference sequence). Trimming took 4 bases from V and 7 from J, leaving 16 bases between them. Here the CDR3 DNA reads TGTGCCAGCAGTTGGGGGCGGGGGCTGGGCGGGGAGCTGTTTTTT. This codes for CASSWGRGLGGELFF.